The 7 T cell receptor beta chains below all came from one sample that was sequenced in a study of shared clonotypes between healthy human individuals. The method was immunoSEQ multiplex PCR; TCRdb's version includes in-frame clones alone and lacks a portion of them. The sample consists of approximately 590,000 clones, roughly 96% of them appearing once. Positive CCR7 selection of CD45RO-negative cells yielded the naive CD8 cells, and terminally differentiated effector memory CD45RA+ cells were excluded. Sequencing was done on a sample of naive CD8+ T cells sorted from blood. Every receptor here comes from a woman in her thirties in good health.

The chain carries TRBV10-3 and TRBJ1-3; D may be TRBD1 (6 bases). V lost 7 bases to trimming and J lost 0 bases, with 10 bases between them. The CDR3 sequence is 14 residues long. Germline V gene lookup returns CDR1 ENHRY and CDR2 SYGVKD. The CDR3 DNA sequence: TGTGCCATCACAGGGGATTACTCTGGAAACACCATATATTTT. Protein sequence: CAITGDYSGNTIYF.

The V and J genes are TRBV9 and TRBJ2-7; D remains unclear. The CDR3 has 15 residues. Germline V lookup: CDR1 SGDLS, CDR2 YYNGEE. V was trimmed by 4 bases and J by 0 bases, leaving 14 bases between them. The chain's CDR3 is CASSPSFLSSYEQYF. The CDR3 DNA is TGTGCCAGCAGCCCATCGTTCCTGAGCTCCTACGAGCAGTACTTC.

A remark on this clone: The sample has other DNA sequences that encode this CDR3 too. The V call is TRBV2, the J call TRBJ1-3, with no clear D. The CDR3 has 14 residues. Trimming cost V 1 base and J 1 base, with 5 bases left between them. CDR1 is SNHLY, CDR2 FYNNEI, per germline. CDR3 in DNA: TGTGCCAGCAGTGAAGGGGATTCTGGAAACACCATATATTTT. It specifies CASSEGDSGNTIYF.

Of note for this clone: Other DNA sequences of this sample code for an identical CDR3. The rearrangement links TRBV7-2 to TRBJ2-7; TRBD2 matches 8 bases. V was pared by 6 bases and J by 3 bases, with 4 bases of the junction left unmatched. The CDR3 has 13 residues. Germline V gives CDR1 SGHTA, CDR2 FQGNSA. The CDR3 reads CASSSGRGYEQYF. DNA of the CDR3: TGTGCCAGCAGTTCCGGGAGGGGCTACGAGCAGTACTTC.

A note on this clone: This same CDR3 is encoded by further DNA sequences in the sample. V gene TRBV19 combines with J gene TRBJ1-5; TRBD1 matches 10 bases. Germline V gene sequence: CDR1 LNHDA, CDR2 SQIVND (reference sequence). The CDR3 length is 15 residues. The trim removed 6 bases at V and 2 bases at J, leaving 4 bases unmatched. The CDR3 is CASSPGTGGNQPQHF. The CDR3 coding sequence is TGTGCCAGTAGCCCCGGGACAGGGGGCAATCAGCCCCAGCATTTT.

The V gene is TRBV10-2, the J gene TRBJ2-5, with 12 bases aligning to TRBD2. The V segment lost 6 bases and the J segment 1 base; nucleotides outside the gene matches: 6. The CDR3 has 16 amino acids. The germline gives CDR1 WSHSY, CDR2 SAAADI. The CDR3 DNA follows: TGCGCCAGCAGGTCGGGACTAGCGGGTCTCCAAGAGACCCAGTACTTC. It encodes CASRSGLAGLQETQYF.

The chain combines TRBV5-8 with TRBJ1-5; D not certain. This CDR3 spans 15 amino acids. Trimming took 0 bases from V and 3 from J, leaving 10 bases between them. The germline CDR1 and CDR2 sequences are SGHTS and YDEGEE. CDR3 DNA: TGTGCCAGCAGCTTGGGTGCCAGGACCAATCAGCCCCAGCATTTT. It codes for CASSLGARTNQPQHF.